The 12 T cell receptor beta chains presented below share a single source sample, sequenced in a study of T cells in Graves' hyperthyroidism and ophthalmopathy. Regions amplified from RNA transcripts were the TCR beta CDR3 regions. First-round RT-PCR of the TCR CDR3 relied on the HTBI primer set. TCRdb re-derived calls from the multiplex PCR reads in MiXCR, one entry per CDR3 protein. This sample has 280,000 or so distinct CDR3 sequences, with less than 30% found just once. The material sequenced was blood. These receptor sequences come from a man in his forties with Graves' hyperthyroidism that later progressed to Graves' ophthalmopathy.

This clonotype has at least ten counts. A read error is possible here, since a much larger clone lies one base away. The chain combines TRBV6-5 with TRBJ2-5, with D unclear. CDR3 length equals 11 residues. From germline, CDR1 is MNHEY and CDR2 SVGAGI. The CDR3 loop is CASTGIEIQYF. In nucleotides, the CDR3 is TGTGCCAGCACTGGAATAGAGATCCAGTACTTC.

This chain joins TRBV29-1 and TRBJ2-5, with D possibly being TRBD1 (6 bases). V lost 6 bases, J lost 2 bases, and 16 bases lay in between. Germline V gives CDR1 SQVTM, CDR2 ANQGSEA. This CDR3 is built from 14 residues. CDR3 nucleotides: TGCAGCGTCCTCGGGACACCTTATCAAGAGACCCAGTACTTC. Protein sequence: CSVLGTPYQETQYF.

There are many counts of this clonotype. The V gene is TRBV11-2, the J gene TRBJ1-2, with TRBD1 matching 7 bases. This CDR3 is 13 amino acids long. Germline CDR1 is SGHAT and CDR2 is FQNNGV. Trimming at V came to 8 bases and at J to 6 bases, leaving 9 bases not matched to a gene. DNA for the CDR3: TGTGCCAGCTCCGGGACAGTGGGAGATGGCTACACCTTC. Its protein is CASSGTVGDGYTF. The entire variable domain, with the rest obtained from reference TRBV11-2 and TRBJ1-2, is as follows: EAGVAQSPRYKIIEKRQSVAFWCNPISGHATLYWYQQILGQGPKLLIQFQNNGVVDDSQLPKDRFSAERLKGVDSTLKIQPAKLEDSAVYLCASSGTVGDGYTFGSGTRLTVV.

The V call is TRBV29-1, the J call TRBJ1-1; D may be TRBD1 (6 bases). There are 11 residues in the CDR3. Germline CDR1 and CDR2: SQVTM and ANQGSEA. V lost 4 bases, J lost 7 bases, and 10 bases lay in between. DNA for the CDR3: TGCAGCGTTGGGGAGGGGGGTGAAGCTTTCTTT. Translation gives CSVGEGGEAFF.

The table lists this clonotype with many counts. The chain carries TRBV12-3 or TRBV12-4 and TRBJ1-5; no clear D. There are 14 residues in the CDR3. The V end was cut by 2 bases, the J end by 6 bases, with 11 bases between. This chain's CDR3 is CASSLYGFGQPQHF. CDR3 in DNA: TGTGCCAGCAGTTTATACGGGTTCGGTCAGCCCCAGCATTTT.

This clonotype was seen ten or more times. This rearrangement joins TRBV2 to TRBJ1-5; D remains ambiguous. The CDR3 contains 14 residues. Germline V CDR1 and CDR2: SNHLY, FYNNEI. Trimming pared 6 bases from V and 0 bases from J, leaving 9 bases between. CDR3 DNA sequence: TGTGCCAGCAGGCGGGGTTTTAGCAATCAGCCCCAGCATTTT. Amino acid sequence: CASRRGFSNQPQHF.

The V call is TRBV29-1, the J call TRBJ1-1; 7 nucleotides match TRBD1. Trimming removed 6 bases from V and 0 bases from J; junction bases left unmatched: 4. In germline, CDR1 is SQVTM, CDR2 ANQGSEA. The CDR3 length is 13 residues. CDR3 amino acids: CSVSTGMNTEAFF. CDR3 coding DNA: TGCAGCGTATCGACAGGGATGAACACTGAAGCTTTCTTT.

This clonotype was seen repeatedly, ten times or more. The rearrangement links TRBV6-2 or TRBV6-3 to TRBJ2-5; no clear D. V was shortened by 5 bases and J by 5 bases, with 24 bases between the two germline ends. Germline-derived CDR1 and CDR2 are MNHEY and SVGEGT. The CDR3 has 17 amino acids. Here the CDR3 reads CASSPRTKPRFMETQYF. CDR3 nucleotide sequence: TGTGCCAGCAGTCCACGAACTAAACCGCGGTTCATGGAGACCCAGTACTTC.

This clonotype was seen at least ten times. The chain's CDR3 is CASSWDRDGPQHF. CDR3 DNA: TGTGCCAGCAGCTGGGACAGGGACGGGCCCCAGCATTTT. This chain uses TRBV12-3 or TRBV12-4 with TRBJ1-5, with TRBD1 matching 9 bases. CDR3 length: 13 amino acids. J lost 9 bases, V lost 6 bases, and 6 bases had no gene match.

This clonotype showed up many times. V and J are TRBV11-2 and TRBJ2-7; 8 bases are shared with TRBD1. The CDR3 is 14 amino acids. The ends lost 2 bases at V and 5 bases at J; junction bases unmatched: 5. Per germline, CDR1 SGHAT and CDR2 FQNNGV. CDR3 in amino acids: CASSLLSRGHEQYF. CDR3 coding DNA: TGTGCCAGCAGCTTATTAAGCAGGGGGCACGAGCAGTACTTC.

In its sample, this clonotype was seen many times. This chain links TRBV5-1 with TRBJ1-1, with a tentative D call TRBD1 (5 bases). This CDR3 region has 12 residues. The germline V and J ends were trimmed by 5 bases and 11 bases, with 16 bases remaining between them. Per the germline V gene, CDR1 is SGHRS and CDR2 is YFSETQ. This CDR3 reads CASSSPLGDAFF. For the CDR3, the DNA is TGCGCCAGCAGTTCGCCTCTTGGGGACGCTTTCTTT. The whole variable domain, filled in from reference TRBV5-1 and TRBJ1-1, reads KAGVTQTPRYLIKTRGQQVTLSCSPISGHRSVSWYQQTPGQGLQFLFEYFSETQRNKGNFPGRFSGRQFSNSRSEMNVSTLELGDSALYLCASSSPLGDAFFGQGTRLTVV.

This clonotype was observed a handful of times. The gene calls are TRBV30 and TRBJ1-6; 8 bases agree with TRBD1. This CDR3 has 16 amino acids. V lost 0 bases and J lost 9; bases outside the gene matches: 10. Looked up from germline, CDR1 is GTSNPN and CDR2 is SVGIG (reference sequence). In DNA form, the CDR3 reads TGTGCCTGGAGTGTCCCAAGGACAGGGCCTACTTCACCCCTCCACTTT. Translated, it gives CAWSVPRTGPTSPLHF.